This TCR beta chain was captured by sequencing in a study of T cells in Graves' hyperthyroidism and ophthalmopathy. Across the whole study: Sampling of peripheral blood happened at initial diagnosis, prior to any treatment. The study, taken as a whole, reports: The blood repertoire included most of the expanded thyroid clonotypes above 0.001.

This clonotype has at least ten counts. What it binds is unknown. The patients, who ranged from 18 to 65 in age, presented with newly diagnosed hyperthyroidism lasting under 2 months. Sample collection date corresponds to first hyperthyroidism diagnosis, prior to any ophthalmopathy symptoms. Amplification of TCR beta CDR3 regions used RNA as the template. An initial round of RT-PCR targeting the TCR CDR3 relied on the HTBI primer set. TCRdb passed the multiplex PCR reads through MiXCR, listing each CDR3 protein once. This table has hundreds of thousands of distinct CDR3 sequences, roughly 13% appearing once. With 5 bases removed from V and 0 bases from J, the gap between germline ends came to 11 bases. The CDR3 sequence is 14 residues long.

The V call is TRBV12-3 or TRBV12-4, the J call TRBJ2-7, with TRBD1 as a possible D gene (5 bases). Material: blood. This TCR was recovered from a woman in her twenties or thirties with Graves' hyperthyroidism that later progressed to Graves' ophthalmopathy. The CDR3 protein is CASSPDRLSYEQYF. The CDR3 bases are TGTGCCAGCAGTCCCGACAGACTCTCCTACGAGCAGTACTTC.